This T cell receptor beta chain was identified in a study of blood T cell repertoires in COVID-19. Study-wide context: The United States, Italy and Spain provided the acute and convalescent COVID-19 samples.

The ends were cut back, 9 bases at V and 7 bases at J, with 18 bases in the middle. The CDR3 consists of 13 residues. From germline, CDR1 is SNHLY and CDR2 FYNNEI. The protocol was immunoSEQ multiplex PCR, while the TCRdb copy is restricted to in-frame clones and leaves out a portion. Of some 120,000 clones in the sample, approximately 86% are singletons; the top ten hold approximately 16%. Material: peripheral blood. The receptor comes from a woman in her 50s who had recovered from COVID-19. The J gene is TRBJ1-2, the V gene TRBV2; no reliable D call. CDR3: CASNPDKGGGYTF. CDR3 DNA: TGTGCCAGTAATCCAGACAAGGGAGGTGGCTACACCTTC.